One and the same sample provided the 17 T cell receptor beta chains below, sequenced in a study of CD8 T cells in Susac syndrome. Reverse transcription of about 0.45 to 1 ug RNA used random hexamers. TCRdb re-called the immunoSEQ multiplex PCR reads with MiXCR, one entry per CDR3 protein. The repertoire consists of 70,000 to 100,000 distinct CDR3 sequences, with 96% occurring once and the leading ten covering roughly 0.44%. Sequenced input: CD8+ T cells from PBMCs. The source of these receptors is a human donor with Susac syndrome.

The chain combines TRBV30 with TRBJ2-3; D ambiguous. Germline values: CDR1 GTSNPN, CDR2 SVGIG (reference sequence). The V and J ends lost 4 bases and 2 bases respectively, with 7 bases between them. The length of the CDR3 is 12 residues. The CDR3 protein is CAWTTTTDTQYF. CDR3 in DNA: TGTGCCTGGACCACTACCACAGATACGCAGTATTTT.

This chain links TRBV27 with TRBJ2-1; tentative D call: TRBD2 (7 bases). The CDR3 runs to 12 residues. V gave up 7 bases and J gave up 15 bases, with 19 bases separating them. In germline, CDR1 is MNHEY, CDR2 SMNVEV (reference sequence). The chain's CDR3 is CASKGGPGRTFF. CDR3 DNA: TGTGCCAGCAAGGGGGGGCCAGGCAGGACGTTCTTC.

This chain joins TRBV3-1 and TRBJ2-5; D gene unclear. The CDR3 is 15 residues long. Germline lookup yields CDR1 LGHDT and CDR2 YNNKEL (reference sequence). V lost 1 base, J lost 5 bases, and 14 bases lay in between. For the CDR3, the DNA is TGTGCCAGCAGCCAAGCATTGGGCGAATCCGAGACCCAGTACTTC. Translated, it gives CASSQALGESETQYF.

This clonotype was counted a single time. The J gene is TRBJ2-2, the V gene TRBV13, with 9 bases identical to TRBD2. This CDR3 region has 14 residues. Per germline, CDR1 PRHDT and CDR2 FYEKMQ (reference sequence). V gave up 6 bases and J gave up 5 bases; unmatched junction bases: 4. CDR3 sequence: CASRREGQTGELFF. For the CDR3, the DNA is TGTGCCAGCAGGCGGGAGGGCCAAACCGGGGAGCTGTTTTTT.

This chain links TRBV5-6 with TRBJ2-1; D remains unclear. V was trimmed by 0 bases and J by 7 bases, leaving 5 bases between them. Germline-derived CDR1 and CDR2 are SGHDT and YYEEEE. The CDR3 sequence is 12 residues long. The CDR3 loop is CASSLALNEQFF. CDR3 bases: TGTGCCAGCAGCTTGGCACTAAATGAGCAGTTCTTC.

V usage is TRBV5-6 and J usage is TRBJ2-7; 11 bases line up with TRBD2. This CDR3 contains 15 residues. The junction had 2 bases not matched to a gene; V was cut back by 1 base and J by 2 bases. Germline assignment: CDR1 SGHDT and CDR2 YYEEEE. The CDR3 DNA follows: TGTGCCAGCAGCTTGAGTAGCGGGGGGGCCTACGAGCAGTACGTC. Translated, it gives CASSLSSGGAYEQYV.

The chain uses TRBV6-2 or TRBV6-3 and TRBJ2-5; D not certain. Germline lookup yields CDR1 MNHEY and CDR2 SVGEGT. The CDR3 loop spans 15 amino acids. V lost 0 bases and J lost 3, with 11 bases in between. The chain's CDR3 is CASSYSVWKEETQYF. The CDR3, as DNA: TGTGCCAGCAGTTACTCGGTCTGGAAAGAAGAGACCCAGTACTTC.

This rearrangement joins TRBV20-1 to TRBJ1-1; D remains ambiguous. With 6 bases removed from V and 4 bases from J, the gap between germline ends came to 6 bases. Germline lookup yields CDR1 DFQATT and CDR2 SNEGSKA (reference sequence). The CDR3 sequence is 10 residues long. The CDR3 region has the DNA TGCAGTGCATGGGGCACTGAAGCTTTCTTT. Encoded protein: CSAWGTEAFF.

The CDR3 DNA is TGTGCCAGCAGCTCCCTAGGGAACGAGCAGTACGTC. Residues: CASSSLGNEQYV. The rearrangement links TRBV11-1 to TRBJ2-7, with no clear D. The V end was cut by 4 bases, the J end by 5 bases, with 9 bases between. CDR1 is SGHAT, CDR2 FQDESV, per germline (reference sequence). This CDR3 is 12 amino acids long.

V and J are TRBV14 and TRBJ2-5, with a tentative D call TRBD2 (6 bases). V lost 0 bases to trimming and J lost 5 bases, with 13 bases between them. Germline CDR1 and CDR2: SGHDN and FVKESK. The CDR3 is made up of 15 amino acids. CDR3 bases: TGTGCCAGCAGCCAAGATCAGCGGGCACAGGAGACCCAGTACTTC. This sequence encodes CASSQDQRAQETQYF. The full variable domain, with the rest looked up from reference TRBV14 and TRBJ2-5, is EAGVTQFPSHSVIEKGQTVTLRCDPISGHDNLYWYRRVMGKEIKFLLHFVKESKQDESGMPNNRFLAERTGGTYSTLKVQPAELEDSGVYFCASSQDQRAQETQYFGPGTRLLVL.

The chain carries TRBV29-1 and TRBJ2-1; no clear D. CDR1 is SQVTM, CDR2 ANQGSEA, per germline. Deletions cut 2 bases from V and 9 bases from J, with 17 bases between. The CDR3 spans 14 residues. Here the CDR3 DNA reads TGCAGCGTTGAACTCCGGAGAAGCGTCAGTGAGCAGTTCTTC. Protein product: CSVELRRSVSEQFF.

The gene calls are TRBV4-3 and TRBJ2-2, with TRBD2 matching 7 bases. J was trimmed by 6 bases and V by 4 bases; bases with no gene match: 5. The germline gives CDR1 LGHNA, CDR2 YSLEER. The CDR3 extends over 14 amino acids. In nucleotides, the CDR3 is TGCGCCAGCAGCCGTGTACTAGCGCCCGGGGAGCTGTTTTTT. Its translation: CASSRVLAPGELFF.

The chain joins TRBV20-1 to TRBJ2-7; D might be TRBD2 (6 bases). In germline, CDR1 is DFQATT, CDR2 SNEGSKA (reference sequence). This CDR3 has 13 amino acids. Trimming left V 4 bases short and J 4 bases short, with 14 bases between. CDR3 amino acids: CSATGDWGYEQYF. Written as DNA, the CDR3 is TGCAGTGCTACGGGAGACTGGGGTTACGAGCAGTACTTC.

J is TRBJ2-5 and V is TRBV5-4, with TRBD2 matching over 9 bases. The CDR3 has 14 residues. In germline, CDR1 is SGHNT, CDR2 YYREEE (reference sequence). V dropped 4 bases and J dropped 5; count of bases not matched to a gene: 6. For the CDR3, the DNA is TGTGCCAGCAGCCTGCCGGCGGGGGGGGAGACCCAGTACTTC. Translated, it gives CASSLPAGGETQYF. The full variable domain, completed using reference TRBV5-4 and TRBJ2-5, is ETGVTQSPTHLIKTRGQQVTLRCSSQSGHNTVSWYQQALGQGPQFIFQYYREEENGRGNFPPRFSGLQFPNYSSELNVNALELDDSALYLCASSLPAGGETQYFGPGTRLLVL.

V is TRBV3-1 and J is TRBJ2-1, with TRBD1 identical over 11 bases. The V segment lost 3 bases and the J segment 8 bases; nucleotides outside the gene matches: 3. Germline CDR1 and CDR2: LGHDT and YNNKEL (reference sequence). The length of the CDR3 is 14 residues. Here the CDR3 DNA reads TGTGCCAGCAGCCAGGGACAGGGGGTCGATGAGCAGTTCTTC. It specifies CASSQGQGVDEQFF.

The chain employs TRBV19 and TRBJ2-3; D not resolved. The ends were cut back, 7 bases at V and 3 bases at J, with 11 bases in the middle. Germline CDR1 LNHDA, CDR2 SQIVND (reference sequence). This CDR3 has 13 amino acids. CDR3 in DNA: TGTGCCAGTATTGGTAGCCGAACAGATACGCAGTATTTT. It codes for CASIGSRTDTQYF.

This chain links TRBV30 with TRBJ2-1; TRBD1 matches at 12 bases. Germline V gene data show CDR1 as GTSNPN and CDR2 as SVGIG (reference sequence). The length of the CDR3 is 18 residues. Unmatched junction bases numbered 12, after V lost 5 bases and J lost 1 base. This CDR3 reads CAWDGGTGGPRSYNEQFF. Written as DNA, the CDR3 is TGTGCCTGGGATGGGGGGACAGGGGGCCCCAGGTCCTACAATGAGCAGTTCTTC.